This T cell receptor beta chain was identified in a study of T cells expressing NK-cell markers. TCRdb derives one entry per CDR3 protein from the 5' RACE reads, leaving out DNA. This sample's table has roughly 150,000 distinct CDR3 sequences. Overall study results and limits: Whether expanded NKG2C+ T cell clones were HCMV-specific remained unclear. Among CD8+ T cells from five or six donors, dominant NKG2C+ clonotypes accounted for roughly 1.0-7.0%.

Comments on this clonotype: Antigen unknown.

This TCR was sampled from a woman between 18 and 70 years old in good health. The sequenced material came from blood T cells: a sorted CD56 or NKG2C T cell subset, CD4+ or CD8+ T cells, or bulk PBMC T cells (not recorded which).

The CDR3 loop is CAISEPGEGQPQHF. V is TRBV10-3 and J is TRBJ1-5. Germline-derived CDR1 and CDR2 are ENHRY and SYGVKD. This CDR3 region has 14 residues.